This T cell receptor (beta chain) was observed in a study of monozygotic twins with inflammatory bowel disease. A remark on this clonotype: What it recognizes is unknown.

In germline, CDR1 is SEHNR, CDR2 FQNEAQ (reference sequence). This CDR3 region has 16 residues. It was around 3.5 ug of total RNA that each TCR library used. Both the TCRalpha cDNA and the TCRbeta cDNA were taken through two nested PCRs, lasting 16 and 9 cycles. TCRdb reprocessed the 5' RACE reads and stores each CDR3 protein as one record, lacking DNA. The specimen's table records approximately 330,000 distinct CDR3 sequences. The study, taken as a whole, reports: Compared with healthy co-twins, IBD patients showed reduced TCRbeta repertoire diversity by inverse Simpson.

The chain employs TRBV7-9 and TRBJ2-1; TCRdb outputs TRBD2, but without DNA this stays unchecked. This clonotype originated in a human donor with ulcerative colitis or Crohn's disease, or a healthy co-twin of an affected twin (not recorded which). Material: blood. CDR3 loop: CASSLASSGRTNEQFF.